The T cell receptor beta chain under discussion was sequenced for a study of blood T cell repertoires in COVID-19. At the level of the study: COVID-19 samples, acute and convalescent, were from the United States, Italy and Spain.

The V end lost 4 bases, the J end lost 3 bases, and 16 bases lay between the germline ends. The CDR3 sequence is 17 residues long. Germline values: CDR1 LGHDT, CDR2 YNNKEL (reference sequence). Study processing details: From reference gene primer amplification, estimates of nucleated cell counts were derived. Only in-frame clones appear in the TCRdb table, and some are missing; sequencing was by immunoSEQ multiplex PCR. D and trimming come from the DNA, and the V and J calls and clone size come from that table. This sample has fewer than 150,000 clones; approximately 89% occur once, and the top ten carry approximately 4.3%.

V is TRBV3-1 (or the pseudogene TRBV3-2) and J is TRBJ2-6; perhaps TRBD1 as D (5 bases). This receptor was taken from a human donor in a cohort sampled during active COVID-19. Sample: peripheral blood. The CDR3 nucleotides are TGTGCCAGCAGCCCGTCGGTTGTGGGGCGTGGGGCCAACGTCCTGACTTTC. Its translation is CASSPSVVGRGANVLTF.